This entry lists 11 T cell receptor beta chains sequenced from one sample in a study of T cells in Graves' hyperthyroidism and ophthalmopathy (dated by TCRdb to the late 2010s). Libraries were built with multiplex PCR. The listed sequencing device is Illumina HiSeq 2000. TCR beta CDR3 regions were amplified from RNA transcripts. For the first round of RT-PCR on the TCR CDR3, the HTBI primer set was used together with the Qiagen OneStep RT-PCR kit. TCRdb itself trimmed the public reads at Q25 with fastp, ran MiXCR and retained productive beta chains. A single entry per CDR3 protein holds the most common genes and DNA from its merged rows. The sample table records around 600,000 distinct CDR3 sequences; 13% to 15% of these occur just once. Together, the top ten hold 7.1% of the sample. Source material: blood. These receptors were obtained from a woman aged 18 to 35 with Graves' ophthalmopathy.

This clonotype was recorded many times. The chain couples TRBV6-1 to TRBJ2-7; TRBD1 aligns across 7 bases. The CDR3 contains 14 residues. CDR1 and CDR2 from the germline V gene are MNHNS and SASEGT. With V trimmed by 6 bases and J by 2 bases, 7 bases remained unmatched. Written as DNA, the CDR3 is TGTGCCAGCAGGGACGGGACAGCCACCTACGAGCAGTACTTC. This encodes CASRDGTATYEQYF.

This clonotype was detected many times. The chain recombines TRBV20-1 with TRBJ2-5, with D tentatively TRBD1 or TRBD2 (5 bases each). The CDR3 is 12 residues long. Deletions cut 4 bases from V and 5 bases from J, with 11 bases between. The germline gives CDR1 DFQATT, CDR2 SNEGSKA (reference sequence). The CDR3 coding sequence is TGCAGTGCTACAGGGAGTCAGGAGACCCAGTACTTC. Translation gives CSATGSQETQYF.

This clonotype was found many times. For the CDR3, the DNA is TGTGCCAGCAGTTTAGGGACAGATAGCAATCAGCCCCAGCATTTT. Translation gives CASSLGTDSNQPQHF. The V call is TRBV5-8, the J call TRBJ1-5, with 7 nucleotides matching TRBD1. From germline, CDR1 is SGHTS and CDR2 YDEGEE. The CDR3 is 15 residues long. J was trimmed by 0 bases and V by 5 bases; bases with no gene match: 5. The full variable domain, with the rest looked up from reference TRBV5-8 and TRBJ1-5, is EAGVTQSPTHLIKTRGQQATLRCSPISGHTSVYWYQQALGLGLQFLLWYDEGEERNRGNFPPRFSGRQFPNYSSELNVNALELEDSALYLCASSLGTDSNQPQHFGDGTRLSIL.

This clonotype was recorded many times. The rearrangement joins TRBV18 to TRBJ2-7; D is perhaps TRBD1 (7 bases). V was trimmed by 9 bases and J by 5 bases, leaving 20 bases between them. CDR1 is KGHSH and CDR2 is LQKENI in the germline V gene. CDR3 size: 14 residues. The CDR3 DNA is TGTGCCAGTCAGAGGAGGGGGCAGGGGAACGAGCAGTACTTC. This gives the protein CASQRRGQGNEQYF.

This clonotype was counted ten times or more. The gene calls are TRBV2 and TRBJ2-2, with a weak D call TRBD1 (6 bases). The CDR3 consists of 15 residues. Trimming left V 7 bases short and J 0 bases short, with 12 bases between. Germline V gene sequence: CDR1 SNHLY, CDR2 FYNNEI. The CDR3 sequence: CASTGTGTNTGELFF. The CDR3 nucleotides read TGTGCCAGCACCGGAACAGGGACGAACACCGGGGAGCTGTTTTTT.

This clonotype was seen only a few times. V and J are TRBV2 and TRBJ1-1; D might be TRBD1 (6 bases). V was trimmed by 6 bases and J by 8 bases, leaving 13 bases between them. The germline V gene has CDR1 SNHLY and CDR2 FYNNEI. CDR3 size: 12 residues. The CDR3 loop is CASRLGTKEAFF. In DNA form, the CDR3 reads TGTGCCAGCAGGCTGGGGACAAAAGAAGCTTTCTTT. The full variable domain, with the rest looked up from reference TRBV2 and TRBJ1-1, is EPEVTQTPSHQVTQMGQEVILRCVPISNHLYFYWYRQILGQKVEFLVSFYNNEISEKSEIFDDQFSVERPDGSNFTLKIRSTKLEDSAMYFCASRLGTKEAFFGQGTRLTVV.

This clonotype occurred many times. V usage is TRBV28 and J usage is TRBJ1-4; perhaps TRBD1 as D (5 bases). Germline loops: CDR1 MDHEN, CDR2 SYDVKM. CDR3 size: 15 residues. V lost 2 bases to trimming and J lost 2 bases, with 9 bases between them. For the CDR3, the DNA is TGTGCCAGCAGTTTAATAGGGGTCACTAATGAAAAACTGTTTTTT. As protein: CASSLIGVTNEKLFF.

This clonotype was seen many times. The rearrangement links TRBV7-9 to TRBJ2-7; the D gene is possibly TRBD2 (5 bases). Germline CDR1 reads SEHNR; CDR2 reads FQNEAQ (reference sequence). V lost 3 bases and J 0 bases, leaving 12 bases between the germline ends. CDR3 size: 15 residues. The CDR3 region has the DNA TGTGCCAGCAGCTTCGGACTGGGTGTCTCCTACGAGCAGTACTTC. As protein: CASSFGLGVSYEQYF.

The sample holds many counts of this clonotype. CDR3 sequence (DNA): TGTGCCTGGGCATTATCCTTCAGGGGGAAGGCTGAAGCTTTCTTT. Translating gives CAWALSFRGKAEAFF. The chain employs TRBV30 and TRBJ1-1, with 7 bases that match TRBD1. Unmatched junction bases numbered 15, after V lost 5 bases and J lost 6 bases. The CDR3 consists of 15 residues. Germline loops: CDR1 GTSNPN, CDR2 SVGIG (reference sequence). The full variable domain, with the rest looked up from reference TRBV30 and TRBJ1-1, is SQTIHQWPATLVQPVGSPLSLECTVEGTSNPNLYWYRQAAGRGLQLLFYSVGIGQISSEVPQNLSASRPQDRQFILSSKKLLLSDSGFYLCAWALSFRGKAEAFFGQGTRLTVV.

This clonotype was detected ten times or more. The chain combines TRBV19 with TRBJ1-1; D is possibly TRBD1 (6 bases). The CDR3 has 17 residues. Germline CDR1 is LNHDA and CDR2 is SQIVND (reference sequence). V was shortened by 1 base and J by 5 bases, with 20 bases between the two germline ends. CDR3 protein: CASSIGAVGRGRTEAFF. The CDR3 DNA follows: TGTGCCAGTAGTATAGGGGCAGTCGGCAGGGGAAGGACTGAAGCTTTCTTT.

This clonotype was detected only a few times. The V and J genes are TRBV9 and TRBJ2-5; D not resolved. Per the germline V gene, CDR1 is SGDLS and CDR2 is YYNGEE. The germline V and J ends were trimmed by 3 bases and 0 bases, with 6 bases remaining between them. The CDR3 length is 13 residues. This chain's CDR3 is CASSGANQETQYF. As DNA, the CDR3 is TGTGCCAGCAGCGGCGCTAACCAAGAGACCCAGTACTTC.